The sequence of this TCR beta chain was determined in a study of CD8+ T cells in alopecia areata (dated by TCRdb to the late 2010s). Study-level background: Female C3H/HeJ recipients, 7-10 weeks old, were grafted with skin from C3H/HeJ donors with spontaneous alopecia (about 6-12 months old). Clonality in the scalp was compared among normal scalp (n=4), patchy alopecia areata scalp (n=8), and alopecia totalis/universalis scalp (n=8). The RNA source kit depended on sample type: the PAXgene miRNA kit for fixed scalp, the miRNeasy kit for PBMCs, and the RNeasy kit for mouse skin. On the human side, TCRbeta sequencing was run on scalp tissue and on sorted CD4+ and CD8+ peripheral blood T cells from healthy controls and from alopecia areata patients with either patchy or totalis/universalis disease. TCRbeta CDR3 regions were amplified by immunoSEQ multiplex PCR using 35 Vbeta forward and 13 Jbeta reverse primers. High-throughput TCRbeta sequencing was used to examine T cell clonal expansion in alopecia areata in both the C3H/HeJ mouse model and human patients. Results the study describes overall, beyond this receptor: Scalp TCR repertoire analysis is complicated because resident alphabeta T cells in normal human skin are also sequenced, whereas mouse skin is dominated by gammadelta T cells. Shared TCR sequences between patients were less evident than in mice, which may be partly attributable to HLA diversity in the patient population. Higher clonality and more expanded CD8+ clones were observed in lesional scalp than in normal scalp, particularly in alopecia totalis/universalis, a finding suggestive of antigenic drive.

This clone qualifies as medium-sized (0.01 to 0.1%). Its specific antigen is unknown. The gene names and germline sequences used here belong to the mouse. The DNA ends 4 residues before the CDR3 does, and the rest of the CDR3 is filled in from the germline J gene. The intended sense of this specimen's time point label: mouse skin at time of skin grafting. To follow clonal expansion, skin biopsies were taken from mouse graft recipients at the time of grafting and at 3 and 6 weeks afterward. Germline trimming: 3 bases from V, 0 bases from J; junction bases outside gene matches: 7. The CDR1 and CDR2 encoded by the germline V gene are SGHND and FRSKSL. Reading from cysteine to phenylalanine, the CDR3 counts 16 amino acids. Of the CDR3's DNA, 36 bases were read; they are in frame from base 1. Library preparation was by the immunoSEQ multiplex PCR assay. RNA was extracted from all samples and reverse transcribed into cDNA as template for TCR sequencing. First-strand cDNA was synthesized using SuperScript III with a 2:1 mix of oligo-dT and random hexamers. A synthetic immune receptor repertoire was used to measure amplification bias, and any remaining bias was corrected computationally. Sequencing of the libraries was done on Illumina HiSeq using 60 bp reads that spanned the CDR3 and were read from J toward V. Under the source paper's analysis protocol: Raw reads were preprocessed to remove errors, and CDR3 was defined by IMGT conventions from the conserved cysteine to phenylalanine. Clonality was computed by normalizing Shannon entropy by log2 of the number of productive unique TCRs and subtracting the result from 1. CD4 or CD8 identity of scalp clones was inferred by cross-referencing scalp TCRbeta sequences with sorted blood CD4 and CD8 repertoires. As stored in TCRdb, this immuneACCESS dataset retains in-frame rearrangements with V and J assigned. A fraction of the clones does not appear; measured against another copy, unresolved V genes explain less than half of the discrepancy, and the remainder lacks a known reason. Clone size and the V and J calls come from that table; the DNA yielded D and trimming. For this sample, roughly 1,600 clones appear and none is a singleton. In total, the top ten clones hold more than 10% of the sample.

The rearrangement joined TRBV15 to TRBJ2-7, and 8 junctional nucleotides match TRBD2. The TCR sequence derives from a C3H/HeJ mouse with alopecia areata. Mice of this strain bear MHC haplotype H2-k. This sample comprised skin, obtained at week 0. The sequenced part of the CDR3 DNA is TGTGCCAGCAGTTTTCGACACTGGGGGAACTCCTAT. This translates into CASSFRHWGNSY. The entire CDR3 sequence reads CASSFRHWGNSYEQYF.